The rows below give T cell receptor beta chains drawn from one sample of a study of T-cell reconstitution after alpha-beta-depleted transplantation in children. TCRdb independently ran MiXCR on the PCR reads; one entry per CDR3 protein. The data contain around 200,000 distinct CDR3 sequences, 8.4% of them singletons. The sequencing here drew on PBMCs, mostly from graft donor cells, taken 360 days after TCRalphabeta/CD19-depleted stem cell transplant. These receptors all come from a male patient between 2 and 10 years old who had a stem cell transplant for acute myeloid leukemia, so the T cells may come from the graft donor. Each CDR3 is given with its conserved first and last residue. Fields, in order: J gene, clone size, D gene, V gene, CDR3 DNA, CDR3 protein. D genes are given only for firm matches. The size of a clone is reported for some rows only, either as once, few or many, or as a class for expanded clones.

j_call: TRBJ2-7
clone_size: many
d_call: TRBD1
v_call: TRBV5-1
cdr3_nt: TGCGCCAGCAGCTTGGTCGGGGACAGGGGGCGAATTTTCTACGAGCAGTACTTC
cdr3_aa: CASSLVGDRGRIFYEQYF

j_call: TRBJ1-2
clone_size: few
d_call: TRBD1
v_call: TRBV6-1
cdr3_nt: TGTGCCAGCAGTAGGGACAGGGGGAGTGGAGGCTACACCTTC
cdr3_aa: CASSRDRGSGGYTF

j_call: TRBJ1-4
clone_size: few
d_call: NA
v_call: TRBV5-1
cdr3_nt: TGCGCCAGCAGCTTGTCGACAGGTCCGCTGGGGGCTAATGAAAAACTGTTTTTT
cdr3_aa: CASSLSTGPLGANEKLFF

j_call: TRBJ1-1
clone_size: many
d_call: TRBD1
v_call: TRBV7-6
cdr3_nt: TGTGCCAGCAGCGTCTTGAAAGCAGGGGGCCCGAACACTGAAGCTTTCTTT
cdr3_aa: CASSVLKAGGPNTEAFF

j_call: TRBJ2-4
clone_size: few
d_call: NA
v_call: TRBV12-3/TRBV12-4
cdr3_nt: TGTGCCAGCAGTTCTTTAGGTACCAAAAACATTCAGTACTTC
cdr3_aa: CASSSLGTKNIQYF

j_call: TRBJ2-7
clone_size: few
d_call: TRBD2
v_call: TRBV5-1
cdr3_nt: TGCGCCAGCAGCTCCCCCAGGGAGGGGAGAAAAACCTACGAGCAGTACTTC
cdr3_aa: CASSSPREGRKTYEQYF

j_call: TRBJ2-3
clone_size: NA
d_call: TRBD2
v_call: TRBV5-1
cdr3_nt: TGCGCCAGCAGCGGGGGACTAAACACAGATACGCAGTATTTT
cdr3_aa: CASSGGLNTDTQYF

j_call: TRBJ2-7
clone_size: few
d_call: NA
v_call: TRBV15
cdr3_nt: TGTGCCACCAGCATCCGCCTCTCGAGCTCCTACGAGCAGTACTTC
cdr3_aa: CATSIRLSSSYEQYF

j_call: TRBJ1-2
clone_size: NA
d_call: NA
v_call: TRBV6-5
cdr3_nt: TGTGCCAGCAGTTCGCGGGGGTCTGTAACCACCTTC
cdr3_aa: CASSSRGSVTTF

j_call: TRBJ2-7
clone_size: few
d_call: NA
v_call: TRBV7-2
cdr3_nt: TGTGCCAGCAGCTTAGAGGGGGTCCAATACGAGCAGTACTTC
cdr3_aa: CASSLEGVQYEQYF

j_call: TRBJ2-3
clone_size: NA
d_call: NA
v_call: TRBV7-3
cdr3_nt: TGTGCCAGCAGCTTAACCGGTCCTAGCACAGATACGCAGTATTTT
cdr3_aa: CASSLTGPSTDTQYF

j_call: TRBJ1-5
clone_size: NA
d_call: NA
v_call: TRBV21-1
cdr3_nt: TGTGCCAGCAGCAAAGCGGTCAGGGGAGGTCAGCCCCAGCATTTT
cdr3_aa: CASSKAVRGGQPQHF

j_call: TRBJ2-7
clone_size: many
d_call: NA
v_call: TRBV6-5
cdr3_nt: TGTGCCAGCAGTTACAAGGTTAGATCCAACGAGCAGTACTTC
cdr3_aa: CASSYKVRSNEQYF

j_call: TRBJ2-1
clone_size: NA
d_call: NA
v_call: TRBV6-5
cdr3_nt: TGTGCCAGCAGTTTCGGCGGGTTCAACAATGAGCAGTTCTTC
cdr3_aa: CASSFGGFNNEQFF

j_call: TRBJ2-1
clone_size: many
d_call: NA
v_call: TRBV29-1
cdr3_nt: TGCAGCGCAACAGGGGGGAGGGACAATGAGCAGTTCTTC
cdr3_aa: CSATGGRDNEQFF

j_call: TRBJ1-5
clone_size: NA
d_call: NA
v_call: TRBV5-1
cdr3_nt: TGCGCCAGCAGCTTGGCTGGGTCTTACGGCGGCAATCAGCCCCAGCATTTT
cdr3_aa: CASSLAGSYGGNQPQHF

j_call: TRBJ2-6
clone_size: NA
d_call: TRBD1
v_call: TRBV20-1
cdr3_nt: TGCAGTGCCAAGGGACAGGGTTACTCTGGGGCCAACGTCCTGACTTTC
cdr3_aa: CSAKGQGYSGANVLTF

j_call: TRBJ2-1
clone_size: few
d_call: TRBD1
v_call: TRBV12-3/TRBV12-4
cdr3_nt: TGTGCCAGCAGTTTGGATGGACAGGGCTCCTACAATGAGCAGTTCTTC
cdr3_aa: CASSLDGQGSYNEQFF

j_call: TRBJ2-7
clone_size: many
d_call: TRBD2
v_call: TRBV9
cdr3_nt: TGTGCCAGCAGCGTAGCTACCGGGGGGTACTACGAGCAGTACTTC
cdr3_aa: CASSVATGGYYEQYF

j_call: TRBJ1-2
clone_size: few
d_call: NA
v_call: TRBV5-1
cdr3_nt: TGCGCCAGCAGCTTCGATTTTCCGGCCCCTTGGCGACCTAACTATGGCTACACCTTC
cdr3_aa: CASSFDFPAPWRPNYGYTF

j_call: TRBJ2-5
clone_size: many
d_call: NA
v_call: TRBV9
cdr3_nt: TGTGCCAGCAGCACAATACCCCTAGAGACCCAGTACTTC
cdr3_aa: CASSTIPLETQYF

j_call: TRBJ2-3
clone_size: many
d_call: NA
v_call: TRBV24-1
cdr3_nt: TGTGCCACCAGCAGACACACTAGCACAGATACGCAGTATTTT
cdr3_aa: CATSRHTSTDTQYF

j_call: TRBJ2-3
clone_size: NA
d_call: NA
v_call: TRBV7-3
cdr3_nt: TGTGCCAGCAGCGGGGGTTGGGGAGGCACAGATACGCAGTATTTT
cdr3_aa: CASSGGWGGTDTQYF

j_call: TRBJ2-7
clone_size: NA
d_call: NA
v_call: TRBV4-1
cdr3_nt: TGCGCCAGCAGCCAAGTAACAGCTAGCTCCTACGAGCAGTACTTC
cdr3_aa: CASSQVTASSYEQYF

j_call: TRBJ2-5
clone_size: NA
d_call: TRBD2
v_call: TRBV5-6
cdr3_nt: TGTGCCAGCAGCTTGGTGTCTAGCGGGGGCCAAGAGACCCAGTACTTC
cdr3_aa: CASSLVSSGGQETQYF

j_call: TRBJ1-1
clone_size: NA
d_call: NA
v_call: TRBV21-1
cdr3_nt: TGTGCCAGCAGCAAAGAAAAGGGGGCCGTCGTATTTAACGGTGAAGCTTTCTTT
cdr3_aa: CASSKEKGAVVFNGEAFF

j_call: TRBJ2-5
clone_size: NA
d_call: TRBD2
v_call: TRBV20-1
cdr3_nt: TGCAGTGCTAGTCGTATCGGGGGGAACCAAGAGACCCAGTACTTC
cdr3_aa: CSASRIGGNQETQYF